Each of the 11 T cell receptor beta chains below was sequenced from the same sample in a study of shared clonotypes between healthy human individuals. The data were produced by immunoSEQ multiplex PCR, yet TCRdb's version contains in-frame clones alone and is incomplete. The sample carries 950,000 to 1,300,000 clones, roughly 80% recorded once. Sequencing was done on a sample of memory CD4+ T cells sorted from blood. Stated subset: CD45RA-negative fraction. Receptors were obtained from a man between 18 and 35 years old in good health.

This clone was seen once. The J gene is TRBJ2-7, the V gene TRBV19; weak D call: TRBD1 (6 bases). The CDR3 contains 14 residues. The germline V gene encodes CDR1 LNHDA and CDR2 SQIVND (reference sequence). The V end lost 4 bases, the J end lost 4 bases, and 14 bases lay between the germline ends. In DNA form, the CDR3 reads TGTGCCAGTAGTACCCGACAGGCCACGTACGAGCAGTACTTC. It is translated as CASSTRQATYEQYF.

This clone occurred once. The chain recombines TRBV28 with TRBJ2-5, with 12 bases matching TRBD2. The length of the CDR3 is 16 residues. The germline CDR1 and CDR2 sequences are MDHEN and SYDVKM. Trimming cost V 6 bases and J 4 bases; bases outside gene matches: 9. The CDR3 sequence is CASSRTLAGGGETQYF. DNA for the CDR3: TGTGCCAGCAGCCGGACCCTAGCGGGGGGGGGAGAGACCCAGTACTTC.

This chain connects TRBV4-3 to TRBJ1-6, with D tentatively TRBD1 (5 bases). The CDR3 is 18 amino acids. Looked up from germline, CDR1 is LGHNA and CDR2 is YSLEER. Trimming removed 0 bases from V and 3 bases from J, with 15 bases in between. The CDR3 coding sequence is TGCGCCAGCAGCCAAGAGGTCGGAGGGGCCCTCTATAATTCACCCCTCCACTTT. The encoded protein is CASSQEVGGALYNSPLHF.

The CDR3 loop reads CASSGRTGGSRADTQYF. The DNA of the CDR3 is TGTGCCAGCAGCGGCCGGACAGGGGGCTCCCGGGCAGATACGCAGTATTTT. This chain connects TRBV11-2 to TRBJ2-3; 11 nucleotides match TRBD1. Germline assignment: CDR1 SGHAT and CDR2 FQNNGV. J gave up 4 bases and V 5 bases, and 11 bases lay outside the gene matches. This CDR3 contains 17 residues.

To note about this clone: A read error is possible here, since a much larger clone lies one base away. Different DNA sequences within this sample yield the same CDR3. The J gene is TRBJ1-6, the V gene TRBV5-1; no reliable D call. This CDR3 is 12 amino acids long. V was shortened by 0 bases and J by 8 bases, with 3 bases between the two germline ends. Germline V gene lookup returns CDR1 SGHRS and CDR2 YFSETQ. Here the CDR3 DNA reads TGCGCCAGCAGCTTGGTGGATTCACCCCTCCACTTT. Encoded protein: CASSLVDSPLHF.

The chain uses TRBV6-1 and TRBJ2-7; 10 positions agree with TRBD2. Unmatched junction bases numbered 5, after V lost 5 bases and J lost 7 bases. Per the germline V gene, CDR1 is MNHNS and CDR2 is SASEGT. The CDR3 loop spans 13 amino acids. The CDR3 here is CASSTGLAREQYF. CDR3 bases: TGTGCCAGCAGTACGGGACTAGCGCGTGAGCAGTACTTC.

This clone has just one count. This sequence joins TRBV5-6 and TRBJ1-1, with D possibly matching TRBD1 (6 bases). V was shortened by 4 bases and J by 4 bases, with 17 bases between the two germline ends. Per the germline V gene, CDR1 is SGHDT and CDR2 is YYEEEE. The CDR3 sequence is 15 residues long. CDR3 sequence: CASSTRTVSGTEAFF. CDR3 DNA sequence: TGTGCCAGCAGCACAAGGACAGTCTCTGGCACTGAAGCTTTCTTT.

This chain joins TRBV28 and TRBJ1-2; D is unresolved. Germline loops: CDR1 MDHEN, CDR2 SYDVKM. The CDR3 covers 13 residues. With 6 bases removed from V and 2 bases from J, the gap between germline ends came to 10 bases. The CDR3 DNA follows: TGTGCCAGCAGGACACATGACAACTATGGCTACACCTTC. Translating it yields CASRTHDNYGYTF.

The J gene is TRBJ1-2, the V gene TRBV19; D call uncertain. Germline V CDR1 and CDR2: LNHDA, SQIVND (reference sequence). The CDR3 is made up of 14 amino acids. V lost 2 bases and J lost 4, with 11 bases in between. CDR3 amino acids: CASSILPNIYGYTF. The CDR3 bases are TGTGCCAGTAGTATATTACCGAATATCTATGGCTACACCTTC.

This clone was observed a single time. The rearrangement uses TRBV2 and TRBJ1-1; D is unresolved. V was trimmed by 9 bases and J by 0 bases, leaving 11 bases between them. CDR3 length: 13 residues. The germline V gene encodes CDR1 SNHLY and CDR2 FYNNEI. CDR3 protein: CASATDMNTEAFF. The CDR3 bases are TGTGCCAGTGCCACAGACATGAACACTGAAGCTTTCTTT.

As DNA, the CDR3 is TGTGCCAGCAGAAGGGATCCCGGATCACCCCTCCACTTT. Protein product: CASRRDPGSPLHF. The rearrangement links TRBV27 to TRBJ1-6; no clear D. The length of the CDR3 is 13 residues. V was cut by 6 bases and J by 10 bases, with 13 bases left in between. The germline gives CDR1 MNHEY, CDR2 SMNVEV (reference sequence).